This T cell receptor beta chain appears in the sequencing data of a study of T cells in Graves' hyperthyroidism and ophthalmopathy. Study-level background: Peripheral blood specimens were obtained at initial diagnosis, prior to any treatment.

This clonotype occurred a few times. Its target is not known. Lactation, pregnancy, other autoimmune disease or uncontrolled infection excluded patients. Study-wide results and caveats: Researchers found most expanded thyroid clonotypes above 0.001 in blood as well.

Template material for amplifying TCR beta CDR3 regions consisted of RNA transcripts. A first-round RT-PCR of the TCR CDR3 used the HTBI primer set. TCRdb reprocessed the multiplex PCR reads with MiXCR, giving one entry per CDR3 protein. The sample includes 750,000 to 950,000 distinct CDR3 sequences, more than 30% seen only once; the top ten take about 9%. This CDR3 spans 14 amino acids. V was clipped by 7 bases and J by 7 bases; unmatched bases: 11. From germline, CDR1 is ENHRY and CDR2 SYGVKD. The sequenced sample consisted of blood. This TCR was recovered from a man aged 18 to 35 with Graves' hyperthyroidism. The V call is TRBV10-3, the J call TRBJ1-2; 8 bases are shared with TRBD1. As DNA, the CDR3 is TGTGCCATCAATACCCAGGGGGCGGGTTTTGGCTACACCTTC. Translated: CAINTQGAGFGYTF.